This TCR beta chain comes out of a study of shared clonotypes between healthy human individuals. Study conclusions and caveats: Naive subsets usually exceeded memory subsets in estimated richness. The genetic and exposure-history diversity represented was limited by few donors.

The split of CD4+ cells yielded CD45RA+ naive and CD45RA-negative memory subsets. In germline, CDR1 is LNHDA, CDR2 SQIVND (reference sequence). The CDR3 loop spans 15 amino acids. J gave up 3 bases and V 5 bases, and 6 bases lay outside the gene matches. The table came from immunoSEQ multiplex PCR; TCRdb's copy has only in-frame clones and leaves some out. The sample includes 300,000 to 350,000 clones, more than 60% of them seen just once. This clone was detected once. The antigen is not known. The TCR comes from a man aged 25 to 40 in good health. Sequenced sample: memory CD4+ T cells sorted from blood. Subset here: CD45RA-negative fraction. This chain links TRBV19 with TRBJ2-1; 8 nucleotides align to TRBD2. CDR3 amino acids: CASSRSGNHYNEQFF. DNA of the CDR3: TGTGCCAGTAGTCGTAGCGGGAACCACTACAATGAGCAGTTCTTC.